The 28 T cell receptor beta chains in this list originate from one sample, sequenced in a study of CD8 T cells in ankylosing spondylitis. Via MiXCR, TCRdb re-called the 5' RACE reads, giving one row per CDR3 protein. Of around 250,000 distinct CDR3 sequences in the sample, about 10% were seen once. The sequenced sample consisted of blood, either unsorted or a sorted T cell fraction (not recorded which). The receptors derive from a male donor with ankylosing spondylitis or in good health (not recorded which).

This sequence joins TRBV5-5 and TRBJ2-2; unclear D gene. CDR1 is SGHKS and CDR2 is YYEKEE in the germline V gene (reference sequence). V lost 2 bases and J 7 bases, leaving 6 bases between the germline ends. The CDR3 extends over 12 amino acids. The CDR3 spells CASSLEIGELFF. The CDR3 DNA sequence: TGTGCCAGCAGCTTAGAAATCGGGGAGCTGTTTTTT.

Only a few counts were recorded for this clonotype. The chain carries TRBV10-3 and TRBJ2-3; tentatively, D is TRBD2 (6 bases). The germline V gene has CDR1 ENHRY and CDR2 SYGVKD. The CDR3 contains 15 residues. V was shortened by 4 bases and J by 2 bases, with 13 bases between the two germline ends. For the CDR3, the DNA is TGTGCCATCAGTGTGAGAGGGGAGGTCACAGATACGCAGTATTTT. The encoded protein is CAISVRGEVTDTQYF.

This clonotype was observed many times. CDR3 sequence reads: CASSPFPGTGFEETQYF. The DNA of the CDR3 is TGTGCCAGCTCACCGTTCCCCGGGACAGGGTTTGAAGAGACCCAGTACTTC. The chain couples TRBV18 to TRBJ2-5; 9 bases are a match to TRBD1. The trim removed 3 bases at V and 3 bases at J, leaving 11 bases unmatched. The germline V gene has CDR1 KGHSH and CDR2 LQKENI. The CDR3 has 17 residues.

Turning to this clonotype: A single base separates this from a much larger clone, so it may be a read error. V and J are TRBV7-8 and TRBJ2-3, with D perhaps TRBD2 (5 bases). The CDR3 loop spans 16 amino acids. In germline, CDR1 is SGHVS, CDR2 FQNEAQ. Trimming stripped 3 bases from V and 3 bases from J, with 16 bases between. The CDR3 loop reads CASSFSRGSQTDTQYF. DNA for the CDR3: TGTGCCAGCAGCTTTTCGAGAGGGAGCCAGACAGATACGCAGTATTTT.

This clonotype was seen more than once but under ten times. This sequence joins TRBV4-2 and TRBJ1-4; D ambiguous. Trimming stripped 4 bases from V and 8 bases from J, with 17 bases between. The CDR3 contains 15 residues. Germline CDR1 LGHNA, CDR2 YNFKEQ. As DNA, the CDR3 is TGTGCCAGCAGCCGGCGGACTCAACGGACGGAAAAACTGTTTTTT. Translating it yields CASSRRTQRTEKLFF.

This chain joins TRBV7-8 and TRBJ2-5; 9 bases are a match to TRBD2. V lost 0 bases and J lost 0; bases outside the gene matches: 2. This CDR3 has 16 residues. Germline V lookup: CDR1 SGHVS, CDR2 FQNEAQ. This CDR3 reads CASSLAAGGYQETQYF. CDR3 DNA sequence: TGTGCCAGCAGCTTAGCAGCGGGGGGATACCAAGAGACCCAGTACTTC.

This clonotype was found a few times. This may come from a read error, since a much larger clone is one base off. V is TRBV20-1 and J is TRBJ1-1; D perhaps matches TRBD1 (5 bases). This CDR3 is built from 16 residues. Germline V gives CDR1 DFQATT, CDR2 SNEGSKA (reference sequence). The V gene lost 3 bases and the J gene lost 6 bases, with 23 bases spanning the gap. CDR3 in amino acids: CSAREESQGAVPEAFF. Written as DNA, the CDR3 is TGCAGTGCTAGGGAGGAATCTCAGGGCGCGGTACCTGAAGCTTTCTTT.

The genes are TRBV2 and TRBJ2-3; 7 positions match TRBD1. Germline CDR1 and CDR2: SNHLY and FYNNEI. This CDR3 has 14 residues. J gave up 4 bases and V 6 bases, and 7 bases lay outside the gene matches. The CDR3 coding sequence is TGTGCCAGCAGAACAGGGGTGGTTCCAGATACGCAGTATTTT. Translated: CASRTGVVPDTQYF.

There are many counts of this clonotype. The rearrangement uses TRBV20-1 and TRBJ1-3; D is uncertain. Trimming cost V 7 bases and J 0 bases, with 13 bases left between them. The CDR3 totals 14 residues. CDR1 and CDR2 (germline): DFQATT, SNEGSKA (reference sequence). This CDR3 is CSVFRAHSGNTIYF. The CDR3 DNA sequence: TGCAGTGTATTTCGCGCGCACTCTGGAAACACCATATATTTT.

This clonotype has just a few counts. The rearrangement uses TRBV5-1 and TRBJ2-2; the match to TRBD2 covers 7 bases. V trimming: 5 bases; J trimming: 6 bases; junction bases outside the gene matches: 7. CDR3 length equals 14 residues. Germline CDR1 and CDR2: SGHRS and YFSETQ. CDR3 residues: CASSGASGAGELFF. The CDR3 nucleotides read TGCGCCAGCAGTGGGGCTAGCGGTGCCGGGGAGCTGTTTTTT.

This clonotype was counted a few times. CDR3 DNA sequence: TGTGCCAGCAGCCACAGGGAAGAGACCCAGTACTTC. Translating it yields CASSHREETQYF. The chain is built from TRBV7-9 and TRBJ2-5, with D maybe TRBD1 (6 bases). CDR3 length: 12 residues. Germline V gives CDR1 SEHNR, CDR2 FQNEAQ (reference sequence). The V end was cut by 5 bases, the J end by 3 bases, with 7 bases between.

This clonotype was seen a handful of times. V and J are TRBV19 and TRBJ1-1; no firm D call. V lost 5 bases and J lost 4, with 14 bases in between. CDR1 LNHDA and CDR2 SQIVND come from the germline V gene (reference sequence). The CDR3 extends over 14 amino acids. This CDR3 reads CASSWGRGSTEAFF. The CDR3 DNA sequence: TGTGCCAGTAGTTGGGGTCGGGGAAGCACTGAAGCTTTCTTT.

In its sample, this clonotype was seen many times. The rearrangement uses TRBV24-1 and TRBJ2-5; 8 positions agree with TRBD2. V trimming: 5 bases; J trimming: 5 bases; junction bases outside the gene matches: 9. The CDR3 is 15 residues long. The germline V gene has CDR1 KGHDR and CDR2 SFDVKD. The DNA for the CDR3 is TGTGCCACCAGTGCACAATCGGGGGGGCAGGAGACCCAGTACTTC. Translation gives CATSAQSGGQETQYF.

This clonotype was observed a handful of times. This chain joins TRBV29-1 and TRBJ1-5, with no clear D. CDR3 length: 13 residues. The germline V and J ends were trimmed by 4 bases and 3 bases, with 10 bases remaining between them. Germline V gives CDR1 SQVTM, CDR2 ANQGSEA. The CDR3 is CSVVEGNNQPQHF. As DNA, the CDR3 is TGCAGCGTTGTCGAAGGAAACAATCAGCCCCAGCATTTT.

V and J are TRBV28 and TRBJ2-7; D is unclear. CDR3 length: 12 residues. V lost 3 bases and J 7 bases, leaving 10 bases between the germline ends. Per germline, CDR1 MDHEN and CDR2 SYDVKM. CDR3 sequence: CASSFISFEQYF. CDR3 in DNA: TGTGCCAGCAGTTTCATATCTTTTGAGCAGTACTTC.

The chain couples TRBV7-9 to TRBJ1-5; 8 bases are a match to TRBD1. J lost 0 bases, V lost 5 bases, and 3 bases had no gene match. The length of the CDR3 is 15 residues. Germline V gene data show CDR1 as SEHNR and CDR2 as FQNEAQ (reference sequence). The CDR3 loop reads CASSTGQVSNQPQHF. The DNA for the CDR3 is TGTGCCAGCAGCACGGGACAGGTTAGCAATCAGCCCCAGCATTTT.

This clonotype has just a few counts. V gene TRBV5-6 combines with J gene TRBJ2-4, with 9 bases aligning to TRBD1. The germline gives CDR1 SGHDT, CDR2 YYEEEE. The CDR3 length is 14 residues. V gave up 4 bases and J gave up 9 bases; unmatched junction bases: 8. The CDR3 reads CASSRGTGFSIQYF. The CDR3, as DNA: TGTGCCAGCAGCCGAGGGACAGGGTTTAGCATTCAGTACTTC.

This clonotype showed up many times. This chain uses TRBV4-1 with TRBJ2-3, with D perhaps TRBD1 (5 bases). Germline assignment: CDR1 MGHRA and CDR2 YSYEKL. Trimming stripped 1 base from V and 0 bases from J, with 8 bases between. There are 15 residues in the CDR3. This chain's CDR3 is CASSQGRGSTDTQYF. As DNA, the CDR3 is TGCGCCAGCAGCCAAGGAAGGGGTAGCACAGATACGCAGTATTTT.

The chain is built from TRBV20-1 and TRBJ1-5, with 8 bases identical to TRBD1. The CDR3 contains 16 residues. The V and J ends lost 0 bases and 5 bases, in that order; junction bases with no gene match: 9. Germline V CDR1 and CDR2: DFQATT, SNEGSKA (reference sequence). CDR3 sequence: CSAREKYRGSDQPQHF. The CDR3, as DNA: TGCAGTGCTAGAGAGAAATACAGGGGGAGCGATCAGCCCCAGCATTTT.

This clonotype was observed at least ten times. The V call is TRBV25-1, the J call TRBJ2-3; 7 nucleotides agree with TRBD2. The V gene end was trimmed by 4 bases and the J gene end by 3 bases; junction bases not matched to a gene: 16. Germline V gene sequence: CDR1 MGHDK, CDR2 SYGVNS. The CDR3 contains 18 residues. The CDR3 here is CASSGPPTSAPGTDTQYF. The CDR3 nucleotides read TGTGCCAGCAGTGGCCCTCCTACTAGCGCGCCGGGTACAGATACGCAGTATTTT.

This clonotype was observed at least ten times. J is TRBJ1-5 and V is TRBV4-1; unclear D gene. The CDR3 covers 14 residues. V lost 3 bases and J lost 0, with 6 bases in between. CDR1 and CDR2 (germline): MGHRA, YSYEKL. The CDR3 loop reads CASSQDYSNQPQHF. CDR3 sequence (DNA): TGCGCCAGCAGCCAGGATTATAGCAATCAGCCCCAGCATTTT.

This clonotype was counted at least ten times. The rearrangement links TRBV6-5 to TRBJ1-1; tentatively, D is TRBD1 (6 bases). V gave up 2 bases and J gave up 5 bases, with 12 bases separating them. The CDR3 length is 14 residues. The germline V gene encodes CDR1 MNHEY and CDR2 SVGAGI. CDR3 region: CASSYPGAPTEAFF. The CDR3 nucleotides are TGTGCCAGCAGTTACCCAGGGGCGCCGACTGAAGCTTTCTTT.

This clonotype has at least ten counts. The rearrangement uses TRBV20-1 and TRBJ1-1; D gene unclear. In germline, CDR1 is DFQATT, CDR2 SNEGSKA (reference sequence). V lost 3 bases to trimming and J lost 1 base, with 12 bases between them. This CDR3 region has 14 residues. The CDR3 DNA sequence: TGCAGTGCTAGTGGTGCAGGTCAGAACACTGAAGCTTTCTTT. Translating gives CSASGAGQNTEAFF.

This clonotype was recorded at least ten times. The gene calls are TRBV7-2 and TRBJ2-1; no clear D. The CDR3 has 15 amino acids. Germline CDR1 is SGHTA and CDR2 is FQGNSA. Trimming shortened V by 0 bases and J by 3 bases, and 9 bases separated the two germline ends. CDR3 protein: CASSLAGPFYNEQFF. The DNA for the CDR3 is TGTGCCAGCAGCTTAGCAGGGCCCTTCTACAATGAGCAGTTCTTC.

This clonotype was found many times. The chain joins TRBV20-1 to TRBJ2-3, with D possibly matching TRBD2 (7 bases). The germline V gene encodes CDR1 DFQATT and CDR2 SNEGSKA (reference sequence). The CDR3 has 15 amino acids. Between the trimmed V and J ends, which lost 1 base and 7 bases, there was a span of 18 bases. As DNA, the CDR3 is TGCAGTGCTAGAGTTCGCATGGGGGGGGCCAATACGCAGTATTTT. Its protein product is CSARVRMGGANTQYF.

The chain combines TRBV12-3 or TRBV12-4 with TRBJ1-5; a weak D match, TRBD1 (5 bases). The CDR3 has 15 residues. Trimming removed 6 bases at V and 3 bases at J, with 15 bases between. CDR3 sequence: CASSPTGVANQPQHF. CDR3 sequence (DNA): TGTGCCAGCAGCCCCACGGGGGTGGCCAATCAGCCCCAGCATTTT.

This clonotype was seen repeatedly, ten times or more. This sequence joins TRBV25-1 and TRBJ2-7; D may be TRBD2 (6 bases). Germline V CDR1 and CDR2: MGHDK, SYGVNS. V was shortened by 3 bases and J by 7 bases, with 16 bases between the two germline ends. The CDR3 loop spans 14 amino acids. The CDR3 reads CASSESGRPWEQYF. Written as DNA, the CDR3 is TGTGCCAGCAGTGAGTCAGGGAGGCCTTGGGAGCAGTACTTC.

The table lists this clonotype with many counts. This CDR3 is CASSQARGGNYGYTF. The CDR3 region has the DNA TGTGCCAGCAGCCAAGCCCGAGGAGGCAACTATGGCTACACCTTC. V and J are TRBV3-1 and TRBJ1-2; D gene ambiguous. Trimming cost V 1 base and J 2 bases, with 11 bases left between them. This CDR3 has 15 amino acids. Germline V gene lookup returns CDR1 LGHDT and CDR2 YNNKEL (reference sequence).